This T cell receptor beta chain appears in the sequencing data of a study of PD-L1 blockade in urothelial cancer. Study details: Blood analyses occurred 3 weeks (second dose) and 6 weeks post treatment start. The study recovered a median of roughly 150,000 T cells per blood sample. Points from the study as a whole: Below-median pretreatment blood TCR clonality was associated with improved progression-free and overall survival.

Sequencing was performed with immunoSEQ multiplex PCR; in TCRdb, only in-frame clones are kept and a portion is missing. The sample has approximately 50,000 clones; about 85% are singletons. V was clipped by 5 bases and J by 1 base, with 8 bases between them. The V gene's germline CDR1 is MNHEY and CDR2 SVGAGI. This CDR3 spans 13 amino acids. Each patient supplied 1 to 8 pretreatment and on-treatment samples. Concerning this clone: No antigen is known for it.

J is TRBJ1-1 and V is TRBV6-5; weak D call: TRBD1 (6 bases). The sequences come from PBMCs, collected around atezolizumab (anti-PD-L1) treatment. The receptor comes from a man aged 55 to 69 with urothelial cancer. The CDR3 protein is CASSRTENTEAFF. The CDR3 nucleotides read TGTGCCAGCAGTAGGACAGAGAACACTGAAGCTTTCTTT.